This T cell receptor (beta chain) stems from a study of cytomegalovirus exposure and HLA in healthy donors. The study, taken as a whole, reports: Later analysis reportedly placed an Asian-associated ancestry cluster below the roughly 670-donor mean in N-insertions. Rarity characterized most TCR sequences, yet some public TCRs appeared in many donors. Excluded were some V segments that proved indistinguishable, including TRBV6-2 and TRBV6-3.

Concerning this clone itself: Its target is not known.

In the PCR, 60 Vbeta and 13 Jbeta primers were used. Sequencing was performed with immunoSEQ multiplex PCR; in TCRdb, only in-frame clones are kept and a portion is missing. The data contain roughly 150,000 clones, around four fifths of them singletons. V shed 3 bases, J shed 4 bases, and the junction held 8 bases outside the gene matches. This CDR3 region has 14 residues. Germline CDR1 GTSNPN, CDR2 SVGIG (reference sequence). This chain uses TRBV30 with TRBJ1-2, with TRBD1 matching over 7 bases. Sequences were obtained from PBMCs. The source is a woman aged 18-29 years in good health and CMV-seronegative. Here the CDR3 reads CAWRYPGQLYGYTF. As DNA, the CDR3 is TGTGCCTGGAGGTACCCGGGACAGCTCTATGGCTACACCTTC.